Following are 2 T cell receptor beta chains from one sample sequenced in a study of T cells after posttransplantation cyclophosphamide. The assay was immunoSEQ multiplex PCR, and TCRdb's table has in-frame clones only and misses some. The table records roughly 20,000 clones, roughly 98% of them present only once. The sequenced sample was naive CD8+ T cells sorted from PBMCs. Every receptor here comes from a man aged 40-50 years in good health, CMV-negative, and a related stem cell transplant donor.

V usage is TRBV5-4 and J usage is TRBJ2-7; D is unclear. There are 15 residues in the CDR3. Trimming took off 4 bases at V and 0 bases at J, with 14 bases between the two ends. Germline V CDR1 and CDR2: SGHNT, YYREEE (reference sequence). The CDR3 bases are TGTGCCAGCAGCCTGGAAGTAGTCCCCTCCTACGAGCAGTACTTC. Amino acids: CASSLEVVPSYEQYF.

Here the CDR3 DNA reads TGTGCCAGCAGGCCCCGGACTAGCGGGAGTTGGACCGGGGAGCTGTTTTTT. Translated: CASRPRTSGSWTGELFF. V and J are TRBV7-9 and TRBJ2-2; 13 bases fit TRBD2. The CDR3 is 17 amino acids. The germline CDR1 and CDR2 sequences are SEHNR and FQNEAQ (reference sequence). J gave up 5 bases and V 6 bases, and 9 bases lay outside the gene matches.